One and the same sample provided the 21 T cell receptor beta chains below, sequenced in a study of early T cells in non-severe SARS-CoV-2 infection. TCRdb used MiXCR to reprocess the 5' RACE reads, holding one entry per CDR3 protein. The top ten clones hold roughly an eighth of a sample with just under 65,000 distinct CDR3 sequences, 8.8% of them seen once. The sample was whole blood, taken at baseline. All receptors come from an adult who was a healthcare worker with PCR-confirmed SARS-CoV-2 infection or an uninfected control (not recorded which).

By share, this clonotype ranks as medium-sized. The chain uses TRBV10-3 and TRBJ1-5; 8 nucleotides match TRBD1. The length of the CDR3 is 14 residues. V trimming: 8 bases; J trimming: 0 bases; junction bases outside the gene matches: 3. Germline CDR1 ENHRY, CDR2 SYGVKD. This chain's CDR3 is CAIATGDSNQPQHF. The CDR3, as DNA: TGTGCCATCGCGACAGGGGATAGCAATCAGCCCCAGCATTTT.

The V call is TRBV11-2, the J call TRBJ2-7; D tentatively fits TRBD1 or TRBD2 (5 bases each). CDR1 is SGHAT and CDR2 is FQNNGV in the germline V gene. The CDR3 is 18 residues long. Trimming pared 5 bases from V and 0 bases from J, leaving 23 bases between. CDR3: CASSEGPVGAVSSYEQYF. Here the CDR3 DNA reads TGTGCCAGCAGCGAGGGCCCTGTTGGGGCAGTTAGCTCCTACGAGCAGTACTTC. Based on the CDR3 plus reference TRBV11-2 and TRBJ2-7, the full variable domain is EAGVAQSPRYKIIEKRQSVAFWCNPISGHATLYWYQQILGQGPKLLIQFQNNGVVDDSQLPKDRFSAERLKGVDSTLKIQPAKLEDSAVYLCASSEGPVGAVSSYEQYFGPGTRLTVT.

The V and J genes are TRBV12-3 or TRBV12-4 and TRBJ1-2; D unclear. The CDR3 extends over 14 amino acids. With 6 bases removed from V and 1 base from J, the gap between germline ends came to 12 bases. The CDR3 region is CASSYAGNNYGYTF. CDR3 DNA sequence: TGTGCCAGCAGCTACGCCGGAAATAACTATGGCTACACCTTC.

The table lists this clonotype with many counts. This sequence joins TRBV20-1 and TRBJ2-3; D may be TRBD2 (6 bases). The CDR3 spans 12 residues. Germline CDR1 and CDR2: DFQATT and SNEGSKA (reference sequence). The CDR3, as DNA: TGCAGCATGGAGGGACGGGCAGATACGCAGTATTTT. Protein: CSMEGRADTQYF.

This chain uses TRBV19 with TRBJ1-1; D uncertain. The CDR3 loop spans 13 amino acids. The V and J ends lost 3 bases and 5 bases respectively, with 10 bases between them. Germline-derived CDR1 and CDR2 are LNHDA and SQIVND (reference sequence). This CDR3 reads CASSIEVGTEAFF. CDR3 in DNA: TGTGCCAGTAGTATCGAGGTGGGGACTGAAGCTTTCTTT.

This chain connects TRBV7-6 to TRBJ2-7, with D perhaps matching TRBD1 or TRBD2 (5 bases each). This CDR3 spans 14 amino acids. Trimming took 0 bases from V and 3 from J, leaving 9 bases between them. Germline V gives CDR1 SGHVS, CDR2 FNYEAQ. The CDR3 nucleotides are TGTGCCAGCAGCTTAGCCGGGGCGGACTACGAGCAGTACTTC. This codes for CASSLAGADYEQYF.

V and J are TRBV10-3 and TRBJ2-1; D unclear. This CDR3 contains 11 residues. Trimming removed 1 base at V and 9 bases at J, with 4 bases between. Germline V gene lookup returns CDR1 ENHRY and CDR2 SYGVKD. CDR3 sequence (DNA): TGTGCCATCAGTGAGTTGGGTGAGCAGTTCTTC. Translated, it gives CAISELGEQFF.

This clonotype has at least ten counts. This chain uses TRBV5-1 with TRBJ2-1; 8 positions match TRBD1. With V trimmed by 2 bases and J by 6 bases, 7 bases remained unmatched. This CDR3 has 15 amino acids. CDR1 and CDR2 (germline): SGHRS, YFSETQ. CDR3 sequence reads: CASSFWTGIGNEQFF. In nucleotides, the CDR3 is TGCGCCAGCAGCTTCTGGACAGGGATAGGCAATGAGCAGTTCTTC.

This clonotype has at least ten counts. The chain employs TRBV7-8 and TRBJ2-3; TRBD2 is a possible D gene (6 bases). CDR3 length: 17 residues. With 0 bases removed from V and 3 bases from J, the gap between germline ends came to 16 bases. The germline gives CDR1 SGHVS, CDR2 FQNEAQ. CDR3 nucleotide sequence: TGTGCCAGCAGCTTAGCCCTACTAGCCAGGTCGACAGATACGCAGTATTTT. Its translation: CASSLALLARSTDTQYF.

This clonotype has ten or more counts. This chain connects TRBV20-1 to TRBJ1-6, with 7 positions matching TRBD1. This CDR3 has 14 amino acids. Germline CDR1 reads DFQATT; CDR2 reads SNEGSKA (reference sequence). With 3 bases clipped from V and 2 bases from J, the junction kept 1 base outside the gene matches. DNA of the CDR3: TGCAGTGCTAGGACAGGGCCCTATAATTCACCCCTCCACTTT. This codes for CSARTGPYNSPLHF.

This clonotype rates as medium-sized. For the CDR3, the DNA is TGCGCCAGCAGTGAAGGTTGGGATACCGGGGAGCTGTTTTTT. It translates to CASSEGWDTGELFF. The genes are TRBV10-2 and TRBJ2-2; unclear D gene. Germline V gene data show CDR1 as WSHSY and CDR2 as SAAADI. The germline V and J ends were trimmed by 3 bases and 5 bases, with 10 bases remaining between them. The CDR3 is 14 residues long.

This clonotype was seen a few times. The rearrangement joins TRBV10-3 to TRBJ1-4; 8 nucleotides line up with TRBD1. The germline V gene encodes CDR1 ENHRY and CDR2 SYGVKD. Trimming cost V 0 bases and J 6 bases; bases outside gene matches: 3. The CDR3 spans 15 residues. CDR3 bases: TGTGCCATCAGTGAGTCGATGGACAGGGATGAAAAACTGTTTTTT. It codes for CAISESMDRDEKLFF.

This clonotype occurred a few times. The rearrangement links TRBV11-2 to TRBJ2-7, with 8 nucleotides matching TRBD1. V trimming: 0 bases; J trimming: 4 bases; junction bases outside the gene matches: 5. The CDR3 length is 15 residues. Germline CDR1 is SGHAT and CDR2 is FQNNGV. CDR3 in DNA: TGTGCCAGCAGCTTAGATCAGGACAGGGCGTACGAGCAGTACTTC. Translated, it gives CASSLDQDRAYEQYF.

This clonotype was observed a few times. This chain joins TRBV29-1 and TRBJ2-3; D remains ambiguous. Trimming took off 6 bases at V and 0 bases at J, with 4 bases between the two ends. CDR1 and CDR2 from the germline V gene are SQVTM and ANQGSEA. The CDR3 consists of 11 residues. CDR3 coding DNA: TGCAGCGTCACAAGCACAGATACGCAGTATTTT. Amino acids: CSVTSTDTQYF.

This clonotype has at least ten counts. The chain combines TRBV7-8 with TRBJ2-7; 11 bases align to TRBD2. This CDR3 comprises 16 residues. Per the germline V gene, CDR1 is SGHVS and CDR2 is FQNEAQ. Trimming cost V 1 base and J 1 base; bases outside gene matches: 3. CDR3 DNA: TGTGCCAGCAGCTTAGAACTAGCGGGAGTTTCCTACGAGCAGTACTTC. Amino acids: CASSLELAGVSYEQYF.

This clonotype has more than one count but fewer than ten. The chain is built from TRBV7-2 and TRBJ1-2; TRBD1 matches at 7 bases. The CDR3 spans 15 residues. Trimming at V came to 6 bases and at J to 3 bases, leaving 10 bases not matched to a gene. CDR1 and CDR2 (germline): SGHTA, FQGNSA. The CDR3 protein is CASRPDRAPDYGYTF. Written as DNA, the CDR3 is TGTGCCAGCAGACCCGACAGGGCCCCCGACTATGGCTACACCTTC.

This clonotype occurred many times. The genes are TRBV6-2 or TRBV6-3 and TRBJ2-7, with D uncertain. The CDR3 contains 14 residues. V was shortened by 6 bases and J by 4 bases, with 16 bases between the two germline ends. Germline-derived CDR1 and CDR2 are MNHEY and SVGEGT. The CDR3 DNA is TGTGCCAGCAGGGTATATTCGGGCAGTTACGAGCAGTACTTC. Protein sequence: CASRVYSGSYEQYF.

The J gene is TRBJ2-7, the V gene TRBV18, with D maybe TRBD1 (7 bases). Germline V gene data show CDR1 as KGHSH and CDR2 as LQKENI. The ends were cut back, 6 bases at V and 3 bases at J, with 12 bases in the middle. This CDR3 contains 13 residues. CDR3: CASSRDSFYEQYF. In DNA, the CDR3 is TGTGCCAGCTCGCGGGACAGTTTCTACGAGCAGTACTTC.

This clonotype turned up a few times. The V call is TRBV12-3 or TRBV12-4, the J call TRBJ2-7; TRBD1 is a possible D gene (6 bases). The length of the CDR3 is 14 residues. The V and J ends lost 7 bases and 6 bases respectively, with 19 bases between them. CDR3 sequence (DNA): TGTGCCAGCACTACCAACAGGGAACGAGGCGAGCAGTACTTC. This sequence encodes CASTTNRERGEQYF.

This clonotype showed up just a few times. V gene TRBV28 combines with J gene TRBJ1-2; D ambiguous. This CDR3 is built from 11 residues. V lost 3 bases and J 7 bases, leaving 6 bases between the germline ends. Germline V lookup: CDR1 MDHEN, CDR2 SYDVKM. The CDR3 DNA sequence: TGTGCCAGCAGTTTTAGTGCTGGCTACACCTTC. This translates into CASSFSAGYTF.

This clonotype was seen repeatedly, ten times or more. The chain combines TRBV6-2 or TRBV6-3 with TRBJ1-1, with no clear D. Germline V CDR1 and CDR2: MNHEY, SVGEGT. V was pared by 0 bases and J by 11 bases, with 13 bases between. CDR3 length: 13 residues. The CDR3 protein is CASSYSLSLPAFF. Here the CDR3 DNA reads TGTGCCAGCAGTTACTCGCTGTCCCTCCCGGCTTTCTTT.